This TCR beta chain was documented in a study of CD8+ T cells in alopecia areata (dated by TCRdb to between 2017 and 2018). For the study in its entirety: Female C3H/HeJ recipients, about 6-11 weeks old, were grafted with skin from C3H/HeJ donors with spontaneous alopecia (about 6-12 months old). High-throughput TCRbeta sequencing was used to examine T cell clonal expansion in alopecia areata in both the C3H/HeJ mouse model and human patients. On the human side, TCRbeta sequencing was run on scalp tissue and on sorted CD4+ and CD8+ peripheral blood T cells from healthy controls and from alopecia areata patients with either patchy or totalis/universalis disease. Clonality in the scalp was compared among normal scalp (n=4), patchy alopecia areata scalp (n=8), and alopecia totalis/universalis scalp (n=8). RNA was extracted with the PAXgene miRNA kit for fixed scalp, the miRNeasy kit for PBMCs, and the RNeasy kit for mouse skin. Amplification of TCRbeta CDR3 regions was done by immunoSEQ multiplex PCR using 35 Vbeta forward primers and 13 Jbeta reverse primers.

Pooled mouse cutaneous lymph node cells were stained for CD4, CD8alpha, NKG2D, NKG2ACE and other markers, then sorted on a BD Influx. Taken from the germline V gene, the CDR1 and CDR2 loops are MSHET and SYDVDS. The CDR3 sequence holds 15 residues, the cysteine and phenylalanine included. The 33 bases shown cover part of the CDR3, and their frame starts at base 1. General findings and caveats noted by the study authors: TCR sequences shared between patients were less clear than in mice, possibly partly because of HLA diversity in the patient population. Lesional scalp, especially in alopecia totalis/universalis, showed higher clonality and more expanded CD8+ clones than normal scalp, suggesting antigenic drive. Resident alphabeta T cells in normal human skin are also sequenced, complicating scalp TCR repertoire analysis, unlike mouse skin dominated by gammadelta T cells.

Concerning this clone itself: Its target antigen remains unknown. Here, both gene names and germline sequences come from the mouse. From the germline J gene comes the end of the CDR3, since the read stops 4 residues before it.

The receptor library was made with the immunoSEQ multiplex PCR assay. To provide template for TCR sequencing, every sample had RNA extracted and reverse transcribed into cDNA. SuperScript III was used for first-strand cDNA synthesis, primed with a 2:1 mix of oligo-dT and random hexamers. Amplification bias was assessed with a synthetic immune receptor repertoire, and residual bias was removed computationally. Sequencing of the libraries was done on Illumina HiSeq using 60 bp reads that spanned the CDR3 and were read from J toward V. Per the original workflow: Raw reads were preprocessed to remove errors, and CDR3 was defined by IMGT conventions from the conserved cysteine to phenylalanine. Clonality was calculated as 1 minus Shannon entropy normalized by log2 of the number of productive unique TCRs. Whether each scalp clone was CD4 or CD8 was inferred by checking scalp TCRbeta sequences against the CD4 and CD8 repertoires from sorted blood. TCRdb provides this immuneACCESS table in a form limited to in-frame rearrangements. Some clones are lacking; in checked studies, under half of them reflect an unresolved V gene, and why the rest are absent is not known. V and J calls and clone size are as listed in that table; D and trimming were resolved from the DNA. This sample holds 200,000 to 300,000 clones in total, without any singletons. Of the sample, 0.9% to 1.5% is held by the ten largest clones.

The rearrangement combines TRBV29 with TRBJ2-7; 12 junctional bases match TRBD2. Sequenced: CD4+ T cells sorted from a lymph node. This sequence was found in a C3H/HeJ mouse with alopecia areata. With respect to MHC, this strain carries the haplotype H2-k. CDR3 protein: CASSPPWDWGDEQYF. CDR3 bases read: TGTGCTAGCAGTCCCCCTTGGGACTGGGGGGAT.